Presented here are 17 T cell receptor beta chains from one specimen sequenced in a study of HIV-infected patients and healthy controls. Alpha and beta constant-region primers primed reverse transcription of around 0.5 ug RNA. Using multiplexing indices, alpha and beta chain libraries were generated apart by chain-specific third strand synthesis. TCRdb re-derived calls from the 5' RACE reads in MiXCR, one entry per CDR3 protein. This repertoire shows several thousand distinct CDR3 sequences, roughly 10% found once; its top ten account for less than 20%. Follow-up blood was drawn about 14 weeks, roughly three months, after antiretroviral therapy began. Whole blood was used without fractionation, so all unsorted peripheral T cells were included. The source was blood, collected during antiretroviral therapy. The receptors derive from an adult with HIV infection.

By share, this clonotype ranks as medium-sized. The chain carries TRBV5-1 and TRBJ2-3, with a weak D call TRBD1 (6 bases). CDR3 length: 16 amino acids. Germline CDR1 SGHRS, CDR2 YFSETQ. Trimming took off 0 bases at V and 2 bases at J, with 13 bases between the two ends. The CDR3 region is CASSLGSGALTDTQYF. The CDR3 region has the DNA TGCGCCAGCAGCTTGGGCTCAGGGGCCCTCACAGATACGCAGTATTTT.

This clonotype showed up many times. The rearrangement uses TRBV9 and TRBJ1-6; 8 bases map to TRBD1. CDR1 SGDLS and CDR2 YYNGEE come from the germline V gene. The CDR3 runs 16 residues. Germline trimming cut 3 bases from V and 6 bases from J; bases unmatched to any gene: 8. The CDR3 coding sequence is TGTGCCAGCAGCGCGGGACAGGCCCATTTTAATTCACCCCTCCACTTT. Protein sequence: CASSAGQAHFNSPLHF.

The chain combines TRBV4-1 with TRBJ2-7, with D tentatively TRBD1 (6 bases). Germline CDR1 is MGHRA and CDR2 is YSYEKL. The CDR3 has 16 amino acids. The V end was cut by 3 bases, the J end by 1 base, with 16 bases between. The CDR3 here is CASSHLGDKASYEQYF. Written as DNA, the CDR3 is TGCGCCAGCAGCCACCTCGGGGACAAAGCGTCCTACGAGCAGTACTTC.

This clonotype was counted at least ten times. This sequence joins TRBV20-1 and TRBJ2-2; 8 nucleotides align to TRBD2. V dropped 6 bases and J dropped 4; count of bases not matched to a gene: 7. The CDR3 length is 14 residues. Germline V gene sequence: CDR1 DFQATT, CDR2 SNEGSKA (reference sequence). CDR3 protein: CSAIGLASTGELFF. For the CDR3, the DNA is TGCAGTGCCATCGGACTAGCCAGCACCGGGGAGCTGTTTTTT.

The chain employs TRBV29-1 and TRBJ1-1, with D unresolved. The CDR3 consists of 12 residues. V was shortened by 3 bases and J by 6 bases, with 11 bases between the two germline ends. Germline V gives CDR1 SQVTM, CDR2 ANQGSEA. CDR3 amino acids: CSVESSIPEAFF. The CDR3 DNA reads TGCAGCGTTGAGAGCAGCATCCCTGAAGCTTTCTTT.

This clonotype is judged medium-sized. The CDR3 DNA sequence: TGTGCCAGCAGCCGGACTAGCGGGGCGGGCACAGATACGCAGTATTTT. Its translation: CASSRTSGAGTDTQYF. V is TRBV7-3 and J is TRBJ2-3; 12 bases match TRBD2. Germline values: CDR1 SGHTA, CDR2 FQGTGA. With V trimmed by 5 bases and J by 1 base, 4 bases remained unmatched. CDR3 length: 16 amino acids.

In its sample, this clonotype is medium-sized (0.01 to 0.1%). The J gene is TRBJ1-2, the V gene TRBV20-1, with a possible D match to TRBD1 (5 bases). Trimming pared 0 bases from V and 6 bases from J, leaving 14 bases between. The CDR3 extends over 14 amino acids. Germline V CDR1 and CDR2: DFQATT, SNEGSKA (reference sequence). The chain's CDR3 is CSARDGGTSHGYTF. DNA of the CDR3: TGCAGTGCTAGAGATGGCGGGACTTCTCATGGCTACACCTTC.

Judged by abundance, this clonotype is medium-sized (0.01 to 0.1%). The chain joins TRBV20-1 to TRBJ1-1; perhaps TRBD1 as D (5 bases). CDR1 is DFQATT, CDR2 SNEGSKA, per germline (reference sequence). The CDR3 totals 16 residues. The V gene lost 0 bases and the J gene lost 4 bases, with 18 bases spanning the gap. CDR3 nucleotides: TGCAGTGCTAGAGATTTTGCAGGGAGGGGAAGCACTGAAGCTTTCTTT. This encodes CSARDFAGRGSTEAFF.

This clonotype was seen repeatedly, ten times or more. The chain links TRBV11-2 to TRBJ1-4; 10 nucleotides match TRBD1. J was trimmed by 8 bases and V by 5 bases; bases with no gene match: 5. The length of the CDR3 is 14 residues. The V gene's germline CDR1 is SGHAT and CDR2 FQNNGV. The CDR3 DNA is TGTGCCAGCAGCCGGGACAGGGGTGGAGAAAAACTGTTTTTT. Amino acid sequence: CASSRDRGGEKLFF.

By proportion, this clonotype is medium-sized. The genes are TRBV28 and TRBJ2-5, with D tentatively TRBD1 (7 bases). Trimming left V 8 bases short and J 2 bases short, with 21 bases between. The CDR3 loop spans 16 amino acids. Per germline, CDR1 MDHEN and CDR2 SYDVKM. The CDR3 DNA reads TGTGCCAGCGGAGTTGCCTTGGCGGGACAGCAAGAGACCCAGTACTTC. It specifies CASGVALAGQQETQYF.

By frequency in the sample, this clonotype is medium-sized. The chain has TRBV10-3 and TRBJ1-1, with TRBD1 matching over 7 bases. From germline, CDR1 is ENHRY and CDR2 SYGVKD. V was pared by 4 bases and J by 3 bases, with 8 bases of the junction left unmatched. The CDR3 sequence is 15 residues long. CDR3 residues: CAISARTGGDTEAFF. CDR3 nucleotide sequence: TGTGCCATCAGTGCCCGGACAGGCGGGGACACTGAAGCTTTCTTT.

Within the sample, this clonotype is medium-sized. The CDR3, as DNA: TGCGCCAGCAGCTGGGGGTCCAACGTCCTGACTTTC. Translating gives CASSWGSNVLTF. The V and J genes are TRBV5-1 and TRBJ2-6; D is tentatively TRBD1 or TRBD2 (5 bases each). This CDR3 region has 12 residues. V lost 3 bases and J lost 8, with 6 bases in between. From germline, CDR1 is SGHRS and CDR2 YFSETQ.

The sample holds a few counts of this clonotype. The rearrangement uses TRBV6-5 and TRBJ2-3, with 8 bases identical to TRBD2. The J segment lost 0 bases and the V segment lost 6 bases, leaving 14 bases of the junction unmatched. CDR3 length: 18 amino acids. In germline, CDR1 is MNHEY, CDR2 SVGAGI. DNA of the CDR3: TGTGCCAGCAGCTATTGGGGGCAGCGGGGGAGTAGCACAGATACGCAGTATTTT. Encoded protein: CASSYWGQRGSSTDTQYF.

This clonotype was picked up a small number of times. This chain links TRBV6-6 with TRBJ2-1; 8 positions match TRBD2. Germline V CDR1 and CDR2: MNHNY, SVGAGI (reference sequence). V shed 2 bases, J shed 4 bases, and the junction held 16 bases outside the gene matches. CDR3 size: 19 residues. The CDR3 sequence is CASSYPTAGGSLLYNEQFF. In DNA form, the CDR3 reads TGTGCCAGCAGTTACCCGACTGCGGGGGGCTCTCTCCTATACAATGAGCAGTTCTTC.

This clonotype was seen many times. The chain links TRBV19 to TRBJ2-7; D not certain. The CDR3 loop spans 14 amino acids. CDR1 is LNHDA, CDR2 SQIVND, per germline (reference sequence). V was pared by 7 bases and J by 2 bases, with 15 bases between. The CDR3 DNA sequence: TGTGCCAGTAAGGTCGCCATCTCGGCCTACGAGCAGTACTTC. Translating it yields CASKVAISAYEQYF.

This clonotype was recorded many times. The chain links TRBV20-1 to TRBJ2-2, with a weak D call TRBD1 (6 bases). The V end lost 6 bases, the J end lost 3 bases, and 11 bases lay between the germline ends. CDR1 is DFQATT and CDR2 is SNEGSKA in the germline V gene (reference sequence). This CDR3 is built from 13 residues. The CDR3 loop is CSARQGYTGELFF. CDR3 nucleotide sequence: TGCAGTGCCCGGCAGGGGTACACCGGGGAGCTGTTTTTT.

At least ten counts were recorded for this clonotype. The CDR3 reads CASTHADYTF. CDR3 in DNA: TGTGCCAGCACCCACGCGGACTACACCTTC. The chain links TRBV5-8 to TRBJ1-2, with D unclear. This CDR3 is 10 amino acids long. Germline assignment: CDR1 SGHTS and CDR2 YDEGEE. Trimming took off 6 bases at V and 10 bases at J, with 10 bases between the two ends.